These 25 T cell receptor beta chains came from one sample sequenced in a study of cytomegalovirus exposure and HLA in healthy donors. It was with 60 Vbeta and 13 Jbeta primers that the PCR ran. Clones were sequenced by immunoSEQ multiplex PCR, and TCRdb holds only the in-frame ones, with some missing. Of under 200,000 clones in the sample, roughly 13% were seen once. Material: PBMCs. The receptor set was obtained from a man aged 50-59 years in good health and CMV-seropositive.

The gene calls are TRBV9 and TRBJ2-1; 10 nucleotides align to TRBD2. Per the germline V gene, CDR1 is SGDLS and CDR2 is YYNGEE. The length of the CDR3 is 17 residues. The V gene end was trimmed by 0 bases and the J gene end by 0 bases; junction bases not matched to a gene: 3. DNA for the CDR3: TGTGCCAGCAGCGTAGGTCTAGCGGGGGCCTCCTACAATGAGCAGTTCTTC. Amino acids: CASSVGLAGASYNEQFF.

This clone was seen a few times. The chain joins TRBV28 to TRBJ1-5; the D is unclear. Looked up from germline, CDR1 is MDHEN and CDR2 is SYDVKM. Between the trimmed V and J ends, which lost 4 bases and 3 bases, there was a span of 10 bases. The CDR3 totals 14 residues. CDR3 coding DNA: TGTGCCAGCAGTTCGGGAGGTCTCAATCAGCCCCAGCATTTT. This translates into CASSSGGLNQPQHF.

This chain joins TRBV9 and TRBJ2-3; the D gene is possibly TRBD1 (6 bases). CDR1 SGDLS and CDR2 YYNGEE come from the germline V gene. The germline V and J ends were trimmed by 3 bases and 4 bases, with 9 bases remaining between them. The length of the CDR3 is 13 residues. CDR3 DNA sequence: TGTGCCAGCAGCGCAACAGGGTCAGATACGCAGTATTTT. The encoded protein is CASSATGSDTQYF.

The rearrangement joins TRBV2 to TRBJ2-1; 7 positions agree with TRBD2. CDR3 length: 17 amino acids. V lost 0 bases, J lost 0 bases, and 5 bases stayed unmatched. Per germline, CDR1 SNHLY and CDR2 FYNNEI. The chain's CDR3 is CASSEAPGGSSYNEQFF. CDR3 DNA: TGTGCCAGCAGTGAAGCGCCGGGGGGTAGCTCCTACAATGAGCAGTTCTTC.

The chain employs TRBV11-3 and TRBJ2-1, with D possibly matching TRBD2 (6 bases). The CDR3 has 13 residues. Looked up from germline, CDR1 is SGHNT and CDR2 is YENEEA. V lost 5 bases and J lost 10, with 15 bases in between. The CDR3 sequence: CASSRPGADEQFF. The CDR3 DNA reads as TGTGCCAGCAGCCGCCCGGGAGCGGACGAGCAGTTCTTC.

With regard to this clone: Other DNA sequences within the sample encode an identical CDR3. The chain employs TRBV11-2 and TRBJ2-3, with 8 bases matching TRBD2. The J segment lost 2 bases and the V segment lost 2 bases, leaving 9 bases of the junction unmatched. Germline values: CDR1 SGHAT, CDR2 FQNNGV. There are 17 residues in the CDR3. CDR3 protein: CASSLMVGRAYTDTQYF. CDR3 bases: TGTGCCAGCAGCTTAATGGTCGGGAGGGCCTACACAGATACGCAGTATTTT.

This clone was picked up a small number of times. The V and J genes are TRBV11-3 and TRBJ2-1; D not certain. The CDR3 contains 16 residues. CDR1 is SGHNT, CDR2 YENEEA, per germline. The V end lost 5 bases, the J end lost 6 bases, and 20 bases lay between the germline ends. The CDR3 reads CASSLQDFLLANEQFF. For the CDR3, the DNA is TGTGCCAGCAGCCTTCAAGACTTCCTCCTGGCCAATGAGCAGTTCTTC.

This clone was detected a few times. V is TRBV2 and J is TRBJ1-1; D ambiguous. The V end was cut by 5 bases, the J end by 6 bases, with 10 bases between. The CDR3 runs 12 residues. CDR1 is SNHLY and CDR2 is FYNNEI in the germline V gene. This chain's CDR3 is CASSRGEAEAFF. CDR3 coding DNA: TGTGCCAGCAGTCGGGGAGAGGCTGAAGCTTTCTTT. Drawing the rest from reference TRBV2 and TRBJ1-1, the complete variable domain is EPEVTQTPSHQVTQMGQEVILRCVPISNHLYFYWYRQILGQKVEFLVSFYNNEISEKSEIFDDQFSVERPDGSNFTLKIRSTKLEDSAMYFCASSRGEAEAFFGQGTRLTVV.

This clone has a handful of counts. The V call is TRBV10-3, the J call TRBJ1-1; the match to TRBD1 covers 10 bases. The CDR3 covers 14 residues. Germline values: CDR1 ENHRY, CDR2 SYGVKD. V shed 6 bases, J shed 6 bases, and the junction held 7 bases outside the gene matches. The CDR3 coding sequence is TGTGCCATCAGGACTGACAGGGGGCGATCTGAAGCTTTCTTT. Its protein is CAIRTDRGRSEAFF.

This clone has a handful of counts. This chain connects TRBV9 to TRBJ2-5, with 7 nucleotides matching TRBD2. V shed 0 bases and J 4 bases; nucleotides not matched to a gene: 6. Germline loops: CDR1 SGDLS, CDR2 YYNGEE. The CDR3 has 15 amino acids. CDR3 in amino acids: CASSVDWTSLETQYF. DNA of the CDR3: TGTGCCAGCAGCGTAGATTGGACTAGTTTAGAGACCCAGTACTTC.

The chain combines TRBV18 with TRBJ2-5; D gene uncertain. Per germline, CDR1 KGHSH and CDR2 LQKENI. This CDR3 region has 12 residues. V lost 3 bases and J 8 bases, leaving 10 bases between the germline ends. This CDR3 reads CASSPQSRTQYF. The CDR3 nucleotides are TGTGCCAGCTCACCCCAATCGCGTACCCAGTACTTC.

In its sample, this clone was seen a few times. CDR3 loop: CASSGGTGDTEAFF. CDR3 nucleotides: TGTGCCAGCAGTGGAGGGACAGGGGACACTGAAGCTTTCTTT. The chain combines TRBV2 with TRBJ1-1, with 10 bases matching TRBD1. Losses at the gene ends were 4 bases for V and 3 bases for J; bases not matched to a gene: 2. The CDR3 totals 14 residues. The germline gives CDR1 SNHLY, CDR2 FYNNEI. Combining the CDR3 with reference TRBV2 and TRBJ1-1 gives the whole variable domain EPEVTQTPSHQVTQMGQEVILRCVPISNHLYFYWYRQILGQKVEFLVSFYNNEISEKSEIFDDQFSVERPDGSNFTLKIRSTKLEDSAMYFCASSGGTGDTEAFFGQGTRLTVV.

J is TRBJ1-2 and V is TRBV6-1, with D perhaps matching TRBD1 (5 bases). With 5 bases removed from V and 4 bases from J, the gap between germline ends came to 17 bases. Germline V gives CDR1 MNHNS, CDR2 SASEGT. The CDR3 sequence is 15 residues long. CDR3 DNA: TGTGCCAGCAGTCTAGAACGGGGGTCGACCTATGGCTACACCTTC. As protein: CASSLERGSTYGYTF.

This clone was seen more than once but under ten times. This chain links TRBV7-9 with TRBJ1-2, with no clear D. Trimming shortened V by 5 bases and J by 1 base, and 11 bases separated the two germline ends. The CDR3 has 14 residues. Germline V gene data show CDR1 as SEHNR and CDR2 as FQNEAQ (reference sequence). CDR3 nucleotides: TGTGCCAGCAGCCAAGCGCGGGGTAACTATGGCTACACCTTC. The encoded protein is CASSQARGNYGYTF. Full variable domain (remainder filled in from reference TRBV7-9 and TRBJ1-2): DTGVSQNPRHKITKRGQNVTFRCDPISEHNRLYWYRQTLGQGPEFLTYFQNEAQLEKSRLLSDRFSAERPKGSFSTLEIQRTEQGDSAMYLCASSQARGNYGYTFGSGTRLTVV.

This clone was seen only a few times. The CDR3 region is CASSRGRGLTNEKLFF. Here the CDR3 DNA reads TGCGCCAGCAGCCGCGGCAGGGGGCTGACTAATGAAAAACTGTTTTTT. This sequence joins TRBV4-3 and TRBJ1-4; 8 bases line up with TRBD1. V lost 4 bases, J lost 2 bases, and 6 bases stayed unmatched. This CDR3 spans 16 amino acids. The germline V gene encodes CDR1 LGHNA and CDR2 YSLEER.

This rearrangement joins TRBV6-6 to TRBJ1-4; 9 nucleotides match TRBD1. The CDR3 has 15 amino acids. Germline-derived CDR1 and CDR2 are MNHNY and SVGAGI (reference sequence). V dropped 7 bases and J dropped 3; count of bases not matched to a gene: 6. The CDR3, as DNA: TGTGCCAGCATCATTCGACAGGGGGCTAATGAAAAACTGTTTTTT. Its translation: CASIIRQGANEKLFF.

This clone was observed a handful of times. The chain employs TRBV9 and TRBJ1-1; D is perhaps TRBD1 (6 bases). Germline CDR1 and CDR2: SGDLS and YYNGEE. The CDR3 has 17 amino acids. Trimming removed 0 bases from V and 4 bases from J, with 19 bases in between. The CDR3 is CASSVALGQGGITEAFF. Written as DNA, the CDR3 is TGTGCCAGCAGCGTAGCCCTGGGACAAGGAGGTATCACTGAAGCTTTCTTT.

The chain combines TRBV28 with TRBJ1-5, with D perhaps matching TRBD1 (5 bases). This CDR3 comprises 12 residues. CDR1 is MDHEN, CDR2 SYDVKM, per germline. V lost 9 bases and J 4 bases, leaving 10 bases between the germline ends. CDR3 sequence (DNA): TGTGCCAGTGACGGGGGAAATCAGCCCCAGCATTTT. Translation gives CASDGGNQPQHF.

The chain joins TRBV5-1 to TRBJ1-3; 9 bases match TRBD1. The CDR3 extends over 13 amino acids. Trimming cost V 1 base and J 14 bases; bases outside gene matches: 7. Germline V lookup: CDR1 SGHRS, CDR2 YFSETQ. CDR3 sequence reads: CASSLQGQGPLYF. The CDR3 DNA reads TGCGCCAGCAGCTTGCAAGGACAGGGGCCCTTATATTTT.

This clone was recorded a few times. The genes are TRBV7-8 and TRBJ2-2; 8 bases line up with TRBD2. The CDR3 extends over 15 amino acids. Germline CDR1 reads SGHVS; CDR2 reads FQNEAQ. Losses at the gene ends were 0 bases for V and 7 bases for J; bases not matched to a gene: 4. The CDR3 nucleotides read TGTGCCAGCAGCTTAGCCGGGACTAGGTACGGGGAGCTGTTTTTT. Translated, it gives CASSLAGTRYGELFF. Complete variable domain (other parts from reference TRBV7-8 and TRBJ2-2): GAGVSQSPRYKVAKRGQDVALRCDPISGHVSLFWYQQALGQGPEFLTYFQNEAQLDKSGLPSDRFFAERPEGSVSTLKIQRTQQEDSAVYLCASSLAGTRYGELFFGEGSRLTVL.

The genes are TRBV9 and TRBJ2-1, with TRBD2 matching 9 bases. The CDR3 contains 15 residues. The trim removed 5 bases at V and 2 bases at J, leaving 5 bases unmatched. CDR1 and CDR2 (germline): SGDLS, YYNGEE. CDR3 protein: CASSLSGGTYNEQFF. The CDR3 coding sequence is TGTGCCAGCAGTCTCAGCGGGGGGACCTACAATGAGCAGTTCTTC. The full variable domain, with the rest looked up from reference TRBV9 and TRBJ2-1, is DSGVTQTPKHLITATGQRVTLRCSPRSGDLSVYWYQQSLDQGLQFLIQYYNGEERAKGNILERFSAQQFPDLHSELNLSSLELGDSALYFCASSLSGGTYNEQFFGPGTRLTVL.

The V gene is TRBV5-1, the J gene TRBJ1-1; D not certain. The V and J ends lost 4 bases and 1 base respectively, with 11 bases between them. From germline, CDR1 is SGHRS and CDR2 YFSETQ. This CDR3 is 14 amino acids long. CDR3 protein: CASSPLTRNTEAFF. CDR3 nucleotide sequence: TGCGCCAGCAGCCCACTCACTAGGAACACTGAAGCTTTCTTT.

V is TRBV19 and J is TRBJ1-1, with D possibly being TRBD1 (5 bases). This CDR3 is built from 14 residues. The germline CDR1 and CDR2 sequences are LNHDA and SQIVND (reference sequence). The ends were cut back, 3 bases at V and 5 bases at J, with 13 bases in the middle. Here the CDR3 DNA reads TGTGCCAGTAGTATTGGTGGGGCGCGGACTGAAGCTTTCTTT. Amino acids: CASSIGGARTEAFF. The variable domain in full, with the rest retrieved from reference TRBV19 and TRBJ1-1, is DGGITQSPKYLFRKEGQNVTLSCEQNLNHDAMYWYRQDPGQGLRLIYYSQIVNDFQKGDIAEGYSVSREKKESFPLTVTSAQKNPTAFYLCASSIGGARTEAFFGQGTRLTVV.

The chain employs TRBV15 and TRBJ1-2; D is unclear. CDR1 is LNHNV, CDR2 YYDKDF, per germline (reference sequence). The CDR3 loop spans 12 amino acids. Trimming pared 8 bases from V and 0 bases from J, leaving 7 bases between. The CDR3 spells CATGPANYGYTF. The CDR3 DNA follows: TGTGCCACCGGCCCAGCTAACTATGGCTACACCTTC.

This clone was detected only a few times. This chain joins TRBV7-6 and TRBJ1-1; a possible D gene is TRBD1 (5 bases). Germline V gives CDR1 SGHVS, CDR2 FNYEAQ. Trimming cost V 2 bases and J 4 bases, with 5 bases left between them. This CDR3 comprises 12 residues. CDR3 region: CASSLRGTEAFF. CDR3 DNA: TGTGCCAGCAGCTTAAGGGGCACTGAAGCTTTCTTT.